This T cell receptor (beta chain) was found in a study of CD8 T cells in ankylosing spondylitis. Study-level points and caveats: Peripheral blood samples showed relatively rare disease-linked clones, and these clones were CD8+. In ankylosing spondylitis patients, matched synovial fluid reportedly showed significant enrichment of disease-linked clones.

Concerning this clonotype: The antigen remains unidentified. This may stem from a read error, because a much larger clone lies one nucleotide away.

One entry per CDR3 protein results from TCRdb running MiXCR on the 5' RACE reads. The data show some 250,000 distinct CDR3 sequences, 8.6% seen once. Trimming stripped 4 bases from V and 5 bases from J, with 9 bases between. The germline V gene encodes CDR1 MNHEY and CDR2 SMNVEV (reference sequence). The CDR3 covers 14 residues. Sequenced sample: blood, either unsorted or a sorted T cell fraction (not recorded which). This clonotype originated in a male donor with ankylosing spondylitis or in good health (not recorded which). The V and J genes are TRBV27 and TRBJ1-6; weak D call: TRBD1 (5 bases). CDR3 bases: TGTGCCAGCAGTTGGGGACTGAATAATTCACCCCTCCACTTT. Translation: CASSWGLNNSPLHF.